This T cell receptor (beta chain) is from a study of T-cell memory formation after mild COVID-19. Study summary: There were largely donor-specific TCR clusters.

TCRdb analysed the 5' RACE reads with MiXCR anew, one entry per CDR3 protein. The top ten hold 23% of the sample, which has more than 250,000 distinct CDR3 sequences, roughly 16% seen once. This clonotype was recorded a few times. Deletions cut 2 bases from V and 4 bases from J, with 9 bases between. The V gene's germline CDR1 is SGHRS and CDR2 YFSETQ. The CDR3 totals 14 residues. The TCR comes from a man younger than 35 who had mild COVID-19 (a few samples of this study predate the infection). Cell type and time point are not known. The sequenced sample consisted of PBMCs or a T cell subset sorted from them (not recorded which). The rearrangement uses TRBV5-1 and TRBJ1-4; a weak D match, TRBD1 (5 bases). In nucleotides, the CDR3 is TGCGCCAGCAGCTTTCAGGGCGATAATGAAAAACTGTTTTTT. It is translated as CASSFQGDNEKLFF.